Each of the 9 T cell receptor beta chains below was sequenced from the same sample in a study of blood T cell repertoires in COVID-19. Sequencing was performed with immunoSEQ multiplex PCR; in TCRdb, only in-frame clones are kept and a portion is missing. The sample carries 150,000 to 200,000 clones, around 83% recorded once. What was sequenced was PBMCs or T cells enriched from blood (not recorded which). The receptors here all came from a man over 45 who had recovered from COVID-19.

The chain is built from TRBV6-6 and TRBJ2-3; a weak D match, TRBD1 (6 bases). Trimming pared 7 bases from V and 2 bases from J, leaving 13 bases between. Germline CDR1 and CDR2: MNHNY and SVGAGI (reference sequence). The length of the CDR3 is 14 residues. Written as DNA, the CDR3 is TGTGCCAGCACCCAGGGGTGGGACACAGATACGCAGTATTTT. Its protein is CASTQGWDTDTQYF.

The chain recombines TRBV28 with TRBJ1-1; D unclear. Trimming took 2 bases from V and 8 from J, leaving 9 bases between them. The CDR3 is 12 amino acids. Germline V lookup: CDR1 MDHEN, CDR2 SYDVKM. CDR3 sequence reads: CASSLVWPEAFF. The CDR3 coding sequence is TGTGCCAGCAGTTTAGTTTGGCCAGAAGCTTTCTTT.

The V gene is TRBV5-1, the J gene TRBJ2-7, with 8 nucleotides matching TRBD1. Unmatched junction bases numbered 14, after V lost 5 bases and J lost 4 bases. This CDR3 comprises 16 residues. CDR1 SGHRS and CDR2 YFSETQ come from the germline V gene. CDR3 protein: CASSLRITGGDYEQYF. CDR3 DNA sequence: TGCGCCAGCAGTCTTCGTATAACAGGGGGAGATTACGAGCAGTACTTC.

The CDR3 DNA reads TGTGCCAGTAGCCCACAGGGGGCTGGGAATCAGCCCCAGCATTTT. Translating it yields CASSPQGAGNQPQHF. The rearrangement joins TRBV19 to TRBJ1-5, with 9 positions matching TRBD1. CDR1 is LNHDA and CDR2 is SQIVND in the germline V gene (reference sequence). This CDR3 is 15 amino acids long. Losses at the gene ends were 6 bases for V and 4 bases for J; bases not matched to a gene: 7.

A few counts support this clone. This chain links TRBV18 with TRBJ1-5, with 10 bases matching TRBD1. This CDR3 spans 17 amino acids. The junction had 10 bases not matched to a gene; V was cut back by 6 bases and J by 2 bases. The germline V gene has CDR1 KGHSH and CDR2 LQKENI. The CDR3 coding sequence is TGTGCCAGCTCTCGTCGGGACAGGGGTGGTGGCAATCAGCCCCAGCATTTT. Its translation is CASSRRDRGGGNQPQHF.

V usage is TRBV29-1 and J usage is TRBJ1-2; TRBD1 matches 7 bases. The V and J ends lost 7 bases and 6 bases, in that order; junction bases with no gene match: 8. Germline V CDR1 and CDR2: SQVTM, ANQGSEA. The CDR3 contains 12 residues. Here the CDR3 reads CSGGDSLNGYTF. CDR3 sequence (DNA): TGCAGCGGGGGGGACAGCTTGAATGGCTACACCTTC.

The chain recombines TRBV5-1 with TRBJ2-3; TRBD1 matches 7 bases. V trimming: 3 bases; J trimming: 6 bases; junction bases outside the gene matches: 10. CDR3 size: 15 residues. Germline values: CDR1 SGHRS, CDR2 YFSETQ. This chain's CDR3 is CASSSNRQGPDTQYF. CDR3 DNA sequence: TGCGCCAGCAGCTCAAACCGACAGGGCCCGGATACGCAGTATTTT.

For the CDR3, the DNA is TGTGCCAGCTCCCCTGACAGGTCCAACGAGCAGTACTTC. As protein: CASSPDRSNEQYF. The chain joins TRBV18 to TRBJ2-7; TRBD1 is a possible D gene (6 bases). The germline CDR1 and CDR2 sequences are KGHSH and LQKENI. This CDR3 is built from 13 residues. Trimming took off 6 bases at V and 5 bases at J, with 14 bases between the two ends.

The rearrangement uses TRBV5-1 and TRBJ1-2; TRBD1 agrees at 7 bases. Germline V gene sequence: CDR1 SGHRS, CDR2 YFSETQ. Losses at the gene ends were 4 bases for V and 8 bases for J; bases not matched to a gene: 20. This CDR3 spans 17 amino acids. The CDR3 sequence is CASSSRDSEGEGSGYTF. CDR3 nucleotide sequence: TGCGCCAGCAGCAGCCGGGACAGCGAGGGGGAAGGTTCGGGCTACACCTTC.